Following are 25 T cell receptor beta chains from one sample sequenced in a study of cytomegalovirus exposure and HLA in healthy donors. The PCR was carried out with 60 Vbeta primers and 13 Jbeta primers. The protocol was immunoSEQ multiplex PCR, while the TCRdb copy is restricted to in-frame clones and leaves out a portion. This sample's table has more than 65,000 clones. The material sequenced was PBMCs. These receptors were obtained from a man aged 40-55 years in good health and CMV-seronegative.

Turning to this clone: One end of the junction is discordant with germline, which a read error may explain. This chain connects TRBV14 to TRBJ2-1; 7 bases match TRBD1. Germline CDR1 reads SGHDN; CDR2 reads FVKESK. CDR3 size: 15 residues. The CDR3 here is CASNKGQRSDNEQFF. The CDR3 DNA is TGTGCCAGCAATAAGGGACAGCGCTCCGACAATGAGCAGTTCTTC.

This rearrangement joins TRBV9 to TRBJ2-5; 14 bases agree with TRBD2. This CDR3 is built from 18 residues. Germline V lookup: CDR1 SGDLS, CDR2 YYNGEE. Trimming cost V 5 bases and J 0 bases; bases outside gene matches: 9. In DNA form, the CDR3 reads TGTGCCAGCAGTCCCCAGGGACTAGCGGGGGTGAACCAAGAGACCCAGTACTTC. Encoded protein: CASSPQGLAGVNQETQYF.

This rearrangement joins TRBV5-1 to TRBJ2-7; D might be TRBD2 (7 bases). The CDR3 consists of 15 residues. Trimming shortened V by 3 bases and J by 5 bases, and 18 bases separated the two germline ends. Germline assignment: CDR1 SGHRS and CDR2 YFSETQ. This CDR3 is CASSSGGGGANEQYF. The CDR3 DNA follows: TGCGCCAGCAGCTCGGGCGGTGGGGGGGCGAACGAGCAGTACTTC.

The chain joins TRBV12-5 to TRBJ1-2, with no clear D. V dropped 6 bases and J dropped 4 bases, with 12 bases sitting between them. This CDR3 is built from 13 residues. The germline CDR1 and CDR2 sequences are LGHNT and FRNRAP. The CDR3 DNA follows: TGTGCTAGTGGAATAGGGCGGGCCTATGGCTACACCTTC. Protein sequence: CASGIGRAYGYTF.

The V call is TRBV9, the J call TRBJ2-5; perhaps TRBD1 as D (5 bases). V gave up 0 bases and J gave up 2 bases, with 11 bases separating them. The germline V gene encodes CDR1 SGDLS and CDR2 YYNGEE. This CDR3 comprises 15 residues. In nucleotides, the CDR3 is TGTGCCAGCAGCGTAGGAGTTAGGGGTCAAGAGACCCAGTACTTC. Encoded protein: CASSVGVRGQETQYF. Combining the CDR3 with reference TRBV9 and TRBJ2-5 gives the whole variable domain DSGVTQTPKHLITATGQRVTLRCSPRSGDLSVYWYQQSLDQGLQFLIQYYNGEERAKGNILERFSAQQFPDLHSELNLSSLELGDSALYFCASSVGVRGQETQYFGPGTRLLVL.

V usage is TRBV6-6 and J usage is TRBJ1-5, with a tentative D call TRBD1 (6 bases). Germline loops: CDR1 MNHNY, CDR2 SVGAGI (reference sequence). Between the trimmed V and J ends, which lost 2 bases and 5 bases, there was a span of 10 bases. The CDR3 length is 14 residues. The DNA of the CDR3 is TGTGCCAGCAGTTACAGAGGGGGACATCAGCCCCAGCATTTT. Protein: CASSYRGGHQPQHF.

The chain uses TRBV29-1 and TRBJ2-7, with a weak D call TRBD2 (6 bases). The CDR3 runs to 15 residues. Germline CDR1 SQVTM, CDR2 ANQGSEA. Trimming stripped 6 bases from V and 1 base from J, with 19 bases between. CDR3 residues: CSVRRQAGRSYEQYF. Written as DNA, the CDR3 is TGCAGCGTCCGCAGGCAGGCGGGGAGATCCTACGAGCAGTACTTC.

Here the CDR3 DNA reads TGCGCCAGCAGCTTGGCGGACAGGGCCTCTGGAAACACCATATATTTT. Protein product: CASSLADRASGNTIYF. V is TRBV5-1 and J is TRBJ1-3; 8 bases are shared with TRBD1. The J segment lost 0 bases and the V segment lost 0 bases, leaving 2 bases of the junction unmatched. Germline V lookup: CDR1 SGHRS, CDR2 YFSETQ. CDR3 length equals 16 residues.

J is TRBJ2-7 and V is TRBV7-6; 7 bases are shared with TRBD2. V was pared by 5 bases and J by 5 bases, with 3 bases of the junction left unmatched. This CDR3 spans 12 amino acids. Germline lookup yields CDR1 SGHVS and CDR2 FNYEAQ. CDR3 in DNA: TGTGCCAGCAGCCGTGGGGGGGACGAGCAGTACTTC. Residues: CASSRGGDEQYF. Full variable domain (rest looked up from reference TRBV7-6 and TRBJ2-7): GAGVSQSPRYKVTKRGQDVALRCDPISGHVSLYWYRQALGQGPEFLTYFNYEAQQDKSGLPNDRFSAERPEGSISTLTIQRTEQRDSAMYRCASSRGGDEQYFGPGTRLTVT.

The rearrangement uses TRBV6-5 and TRBJ2-1; 11 bases align to TRBD1. The CDR3 loop spans 15 amino acids. V gave up 6 bases and J gave up 9 bases; unmatched junction bases: 10. Germline loops: CDR1 MNHEY, CDR2 SVGAGI. In nucleotides, the CDR3 is TGTGCCAGCAGCTCCGGGACAGGGGGTTATGGTGAGCAGTTCTTC. Translated, it gives CASSSGTGGYGEQFF.

This chain links TRBV7-2 with TRBJ2-5, with D tentatively TRBD1 (7 bases). CDR3 size: 13 residues. V was clipped by 5 bases and J by 6 bases, with 13 bases between them. The germline gives CDR1 SGHTA, CDR2 FQGNSA. Here the CDR3 reads CASSRSGGKTQYF. CDR3 coding DNA: TGTGCCAGCAGCCGATCAGGGGGGAAGACCCAGTACTTC.

V usage is TRBV4-2 and J usage is TRBJ2-1, with 11 bases matching TRBD2. This CDR3 is built from 16 residues. The V gene end was trimmed by 1 base and the J gene end by 7 bases; junction bases not matched to a gene: 6. The germline CDR1 and CDR2 sequences are LGHNA and YNFKEQ. The CDR3 bases are TGTGCCAGCAGCCAAGCGTTACTAGCGGGGGAAAATGAGCAGTTCTTC. Amino acids: CASSQALLAGENEQFF.

The chain has TRBV9 and TRBJ2-5, with D maybe TRBD2 (7 bases). CDR1 and CDR2 (germline): SGDLS, YYNGEE. The CDR3 has 16 residues. Trimming pared 0 bases from V and 2 bases from J, leaving 14 bases between. CDR3 sequence (DNA): TGTGCCAGCAGCGTAGGACCGGGGGGACATCAAGAGACCCAGTACTTC. This sequence encodes CASSVGPGGHQETQYF.

V usage is TRBV7-3 and J usage is TRBJ2-7; 9 positions agree with TRBD1. Germline V gene data show CDR1 as SGHTA and CDR2 as FQGTGA. CDR3 length equals 13 residues. The ends lost 4 bases at V and 5 bases at J; junction bases unmatched: 3. CDR3 in amino acids: CASSWGQGDEQYF. The CDR3, as DNA: TGTGCCAGCAGCTGGGGACAGGGTGACGAGCAGTACTTC. Drawing the rest from reference TRBV7-3 and TRBJ2-7, the complete variable domain is GAGVSQTPSNKVTEKGKYVELRCDPISGHTALYWYRQSLGQGPEFLIYFQGTGAADDSGLPNDRFFAVRPEGSVSTLKIQRTERGDSAVYLCASSWGQGDEQYFGPGTRLTVT.

V gene TRBV4-1 combines with J gene TRBJ1-4, with unresolved D. This CDR3 has 12 amino acids. Deletions cut 3 bases from V and 6 bases from J, with 5 bases between. Germline lookup yields CDR1 MGHRA and CDR2 YSYEKL. The CDR3 nucleotides read TGCGCCAGCAGCCAGGACTATGAAAAACTGTTTTTT. Translated, it gives CASSQDYEKLFF.

This chain links TRBV6-4 with TRBJ1-1; possibly TRBD1 for D (6 bases). Germline lookup yields CDR1 MRHNA and CDR2 SNTAGT. V was cut by 6 bases and J by 1 base, with 12 bases left in between. The CDR3 is 14 amino acids. This CDR3 reads CASRPGQANTEAFF. CDR3 coding DNA: TGTGCCAGCAGACCGGGACAAGCGAACACTGAAGCTTTCTTT.

This chain joins TRBV2 and TRBJ2-2, with 8 bases aligning to TRBD1. The CDR3 totals 15 residues. Per germline, CDR1 SNHLY and CDR2 FYNNEI. V shed 6 bases, J shed 6 bases, and the junction held 9 bases outside the gene matches. The CDR3 loop is CASRVRGLEAGELFF. For the CDR3, the DNA is TGTGCCAGCAGGGTCAGGGGGCTGGAAGCCGGGGAGCTGTTTTTT.

The J gene is TRBJ2-5, the V gene TRBV7-9, with 7 positions matching TRBD1. V gave up 10 bases and J gave up 2 bases; unmatched junction bases: 10. The CDR3 is made up of 14 amino acids. Germline V CDR1 and CDR2: SEHNR, FQNEAQ (reference sequence). The CDR3 region has the DNA TGTGCCACCCTCCCCCAGGGACAGCAAGAGACCCAGTACTTC. It translates to CATLPQGQQETQYF.

The chain uses TRBV25-1 and TRBJ2-7; possibly TRBD1 for D (6 bases). Germline assignment: CDR1 MGHDK and CDR2 SYGVNS. The CDR3 spans 14 residues. The ends were cut back, 5 bases at V and 0 bases at J, with 11 bases in the middle. CDR3 in DNA: TGTGCCAGCAGTCGGACAGAGAGCTCCTACGAGCAGTACTTC. Protein product: CASSRTESSYEQYF.

CDR3 sequence: CASSDQGYSYEQYF. The DNA of the CDR3 is TGTGCCAGCAGTGACCAGGGTTACTCCTACGAGCAGTACTTC. The rearrangement links TRBV6-5 to TRBJ2-5, with TRBD1 as a possible D gene (5 bases). The J call could be wrong; TRBJ2-7 is a better fit for the DNA end. The CDR3 consists of 14 residues. Germline CDR1 and CDR2: MNHEY and SVGAGI.

This rearrangement joins TRBV7-9 to TRBJ2-7; a weak D match, TRBD1 (6 bases). V lost 5 bases, J lost 2 bases, and 13 bases lay in between. Germline CDR1 reads SEHNR; CDR2 reads FQNEAQ (reference sequence). The CDR3 covers 14 residues. The CDR3 loop is CASSLGQPTYEQYF. In DNA form, the CDR3 reads TGTGCCAGCAGCCTAGGACAGCCTACCTACGAGCAGTACTTC.

CDR3 nucleotides: TGTGCCAGCAGTTACATGACAGGGGGCGCGGGGACTGAAGCTTTCTTT. Translation gives CASSYMTGGAGTEAFF. The chain couples TRBV6-5 to TRBJ1-1; 10 bases fit TRBD1. The CDR3 sequence is 16 residues long. Per germline, CDR1 MNHEY and CDR2 SVGAGI. V gave up 2 bases and J gave up 5 bases; unmatched junction bases: 8.

The gene calls are TRBV10-3 and TRBJ1-2, with a possible D match to TRBD1 (6 bases). Trimming shortened V by 3 bases and J by 5 bases, and 19 bases separated the two germline ends. The germline gives CDR1 ENHRY, CDR2 SYGVKD. CDR3 length: 16 residues. CDR3 protein: CAISDMGQAGGYGYTF. Written as DNA, the CDR3 is TGTGCCATCAGTGACATGGGACAAGCGGGGGGGTATGGCTACACCTTC.

The J gene is TRBJ2-5, the V gene TRBV13; 9 bases map to TRBD2. The J call could be wrong; TRBJ2-7 is a better fit for the DNA end. Germline V gene data show CDR1 as PRHDT and CDR2 as FYEKMQ (reference sequence). This CDR3 has 14 residues. This CDR3 reads CASSRREGSYEQYF. The CDR3 DNA sequence: TGTGCCAGCAGTCGGCGGGAGGGGAGTTACGAGCAGTACTTC.

The rearrangement joins TRBV19 to TRBJ2-3, with a weak D call TRBD1 (5 bases). The CDR3 extends over 15 amino acids. CDR1 is LNHDA, CDR2 SQIVND, per germline (reference sequence). The V gene lost 4 bases and the J gene lost 1 base, with 12 bases spanning the gap. The CDR3 is CASSKPLGRTDTQYF. The CDR3 DNA reads TGTGCCAGTAGTAAACCCCTGGGGCGCACAGATACGCAGTATTTT.